The sequence of this T cell receptor (beta chain) was determined in a study of blood T cell repertoires in COVID-19. Turning to the study itself: Whether acute or convalescent, the COVID-19 samples came from the United States, Italy and Spain. T cells, B-cell-depleted T cells, or PBMCs supplied cDNA or gDNA.

In the authors' workflow: The assay estimated nucleated cells by amplifying reference gene primers. Profiling relied on immunoSEQ multiplex PCR, and the TCRdb table lists in-frame clones only, not all of them. The D gene and trimming were derived from the DNA, and the V and J assignments and clone size from that table. The sample shows about 75,000 clones, approximately 88% of them seen only once. This clone was observed once. Germline CDR1 and CDR2: MDHEN and SYDVKM. CDR3 length equals 14 residues. The junction had 7 bases not matched to a gene; V was cut back by 6 bases and J by 8 bases. The TCR originated in a woman aged 65 to 85 with acute or convalescent COVID-19. J is TRBJ2-7 and V is TRBV28; 13 nucleotides align to TRBD2. Material: peripheral blood. The CDR3: CASRLAGGPIKQYF. CDR3 DNA: TGTGCCAGCAGACTAGCGGGAGGGCCGATTAAGCAGTACTTC.